The TCR beta chain under discussion was sequenced for a study of early T cells in non-severe SARS-CoV-2 infection. One entry per CDR3 protein, called by TCRdb with MiXCR from the 5' RACE reads. Of some 96,000 distinct CDR3 sequences in the sample, about 13% were seen once. In its sample, this clonotype was seen a few times. Germline V gene sequence: CDR1 SGHDN, CDR2 FVKESK. This CDR3 has 15 amino acids. Trimming took 4 bases from V and 5 from J; bases not matched to a gene: 7. This sequence joins TRBV14 and TRBJ2-7; 11 nucleotides match TRBD2. The sample consisted of whole blood. The receptor comes from an adult who was a healthcare worker with PCR-confirmed SARS-CoV-2 infection or an uninfected control (not recorded which). The CDR3 bases are TGTGCCAGCAGCCTTAGACTAGCGGGGACGAACGAGCAGTACTTC. Translating it yields CASSLRLAGTNEQYF.